This TCR beta chain is from a study of control samples from healthy donors and cancer patients. This CDR3 has 15 amino acids. The ends were cut back, 3 bases at V and 0 bases at J, with 9 bases in the middle. CDR1 and CDR2 from the germline V gene are LNHDA and SQIVND (reference sequence). Profiled with immunoSEQ multiplex PCR; TCRdb holds only in-frame clones, not every one. The sample has 90,000 to 100,000 clones; around three quarters are singletons. The sequenced sample consisted of blood. The gene calls are TRBV19 and TRBJ1-3; D perhaps matches TRBD1 (5 bases). This clonotype was sampled from a woman in her twenties or thirties in good health. The CDR3 coding sequence is TGTGCCAGTAGTATGACAGCACGCTCTGGAAACACCATATATTTT. Translation: CASSMTARSGNTIYF.